Below, one T cell receptor (beta chain) is given with its context. The antigen remains unidentified. The data stem from a study of identical twins. Study outcomes and limitations: Analyses of zero insertions could, in part, be confounded by invariant MAIT and iNKT cells. Cord blood's abundant beta clonotypes had fewer insertions, unlike memory repertoires.

Each donor was a healthy Caucasian. Unique molecular identifiers were present on the cDNA, which also gained a universal primer site by template switching. Via MiXCR, TCRdb re-called the 5' RACE reads, giving one row per CDR3 protein. The sample lists around 1.7 million distinct CDR3 sequences; roughly 35% were seen once. The CDR3 is made up of 14 amino acids. V was clipped by 2 bases and J by 5 bases, with 13 bases between them. Germline lookup yields CDR1 SGHRS and CDR2 YFSETQ. The sequence came from a newborn girl in good health. Sequenced sample: cord blood. This chain links TRBV5-1 with TRBJ2-5; D is tentatively TRBD1 or TRBD2 (6 bases each). The CDR3 coding sequence is TGCGCCAGCAGCTTTAGGGGGGCGCCGGAGACCCAGTACTTC. As protein: CASSFRGAPETQYF.